A selection of T cell receptor beta chains follows, all from one sample in a study of identical twins. TCRdb reprocessed the 5' RACE reads via MiXCR and lists one record per CDR3 protein. The sample holds approximately 500,000 distinct CDR3 sequences, approximately 14% seen once. The data also belong to a second study, concerning yellow fever vaccine responses in identical twins.

Sequencing was done on a sample of CD4+ T cells sorted from blood. These receptors all stem from a woman between 18 and 29 years old in good health. The CDR3 runs from the conserved cysteine through the conserved F or W. Each record gives: J gene, V gene, clone size, CDR3 protein. Some rows have no size entry. The others give once, few or many, or a class for an expanded clone.

j_call: TRBJ1-1; v_call: TRBV2; clone_size: -; cdr3_aa: CASRPETGGNTEAFF
j_call: TRBJ2-1; v_call: TRBV4-1; clone_size: -; cdr3_aa: CASSQGTSRLNEQFF
j_call: TRBJ2-2; v_call: TRBV20-1; clone_size: -; cdr3_aa: CSARDRTTGELFF
j_call: TRBJ2-1; v_call: TRBV27; clone_size: -; cdr3_aa: CASSFRGPPNEQFF
j_call: TRBJ1-2; v_call: TRBV5-8; clone_size: -; cdr3_aa: CASSFLPSNYGYTF
j_call: TRBJ1-3; v_call: TRBV6-1; clone_size: few; cdr3_aa: CASSERRAPGNTIYF
j_call: TRBJ2-7; v_call: TRBV5-1; clone_size: few; cdr3_aa: CASSFTSGRGGEQYF
j_call: TRBJ1-4; v_call: TRBV12-3/TRBV12-4; clone_size: -; cdr3_aa: CASRFQGSTNEKLFF
j_call: TRBJ2-1; v_call: TRBV7-9; clone_size: few; cdr3_aa: CASSLVPAGPFHEQFF
j_call: TRBJ2-4; v_call: TRBV12-3/TRBV12-4; clone_size: few; cdr3_aa: CASSLSTPKNIQYF
j_call: TRBJ2-1; v_call: TRBV2; clone_size: -; cdr3_aa: CASITRGSYNEQFF
j_call: TRBJ2-7; v_call: TRBV12-3/TRBV12-4; clone_size: few; cdr3_aa: CASSLRADTPYEQYF
j_call: TRBJ2-5; v_call: TRBV14; clone_size: few; cdr3_aa: CASSQAGRVRETQYF